This is a list of T cell receptor beta chains from one sample in a study of CD8+CD57+ T cells in acquired aplastic anemia. TCRdb re-called the reads through MiXCR, storing one row per CDR3 protein. The table includes around 250,000 distinct CDR3 sequences, approximately 82% detected once. The sample consisted of sorted CD4+, CD8+, or CD8+CD57+ T cells (not recorded which) from PBMCs. The receptor set was obtained from a human donor with aplastic anemia. The CDR3 runs from the conserved cysteine through the conserved F or W. The D gene is left open where the match is weak. Only part of the rows carry a size: once, few, many, or a class if the clone is expanded.

v_gene,j_gene,abundance,d_gene,CDR3nt,CDR3aa
TRBV5-4,TRBJ2-1,many,TRBD1,TGTGCCAGCAGCTTGGACAGGGGGCCTTACAATGAGCAGTTCTTC,CASSLDRGPYNEQFF
TRBV10-3,TRBJ2-7,NA,NA,TGTGCCATCAGCCACACAACCGACGAGCAGTACTTC,CAISHTTDEQYF
TRBV7-9,TRBJ1-6,NA,NA,TGTGCCAGCAGCTTAGGAGGTGTGACTGCGGATAATGAGTTT,CASSLGGVTADNEF
TRBV2,TRBJ2-2,NA,TRBD1,TGTGCCACCGTGGAAGGGGGCACCGGGACGCTGTTTTTT,CATVEGGTGTLFF
TRBV7-3,TRBJ1-2,NA,TRBD1,TGTGCCAGCAGCTTAGGTTGGGACAGGGAAAACTATGGCTACACCTTC,CASSLGWDRENYGYTF
TRBV30,TRBJ1-1,NA,NA,TGTGCCTGGAGTGACGGACAGAACACTGAAGCTTTCTTT,CAWSDGQNTEAFF
TRBV6-2/TRBV6-3,TRBJ1-1,many,NA,TGTGCCAGCAACTGGGGGAACACTGAAGCTTTCTTT,CASNWGNTEAFF
TRBV20-1,TRBJ1-2,NA,TRBD1,TGCAGTAGACAGGGAATCAGCGGCTACACCTTC,CSRQGISGYTF
TRBV9,TRBJ2-5,NA,NA,TGTGCCAGCAGTTCAAGCGGTAGCCTCCAAGAGACCCAGTACTTC,CASSSSGSLQETQYF
TRBV2,TRBJ2-1,NA,NA,TGTGCCAGCAGGAGGGTGGGGGAATACACTCAGCAGTTCTTC,CASRRVGEYTQQFF
TRBV2,TRBJ1-5,once,NA,TGTGCCAGTAGAAAAGACATAAGCAACACTCAAGCTTACTTT,CASRKDISNTQAYF
TRBV7-2,TRBJ1-2,NA,NA,TGTGCCAGCAGCCCGGAGAGGGACGGGCTCGTATGCAGCTACACCTTC,CASSPERDGLVCSYTF
TRBV7-6,TRBJ1-2,NA,NA,TGTGCCAGCAGCTTGGCGGGTAGCTGCGTGGCCAACGTCTACACCTTC,CASSLAGSCVANVYTF
TRBV2,TRBJ2-7,NA,TRBD1,TGTGCCAGCGGGACAGGGGGCCAGTCCTACGAGCAGTACTTC,CASGTGGQSYEQYF
TRBV2,TRBJ2-5,few,TRBD2,TGTGCCAGCAGTGACCTGGGGGGGCAAGAGACCCAGTACTTC,CASSDLGGQETQYF
TRBV5-4,TRBJ2-5,NA,TRBD2,TGTGCCAGCAGCTTTACTAGCGGAGCTGGGACCCAGTACTTC,CASSFTSGAGTQYF
TRBV5-4,TRBJ2-3,once,NA,TGTGCCAGCAGCTTCAGTAGCAGCGGAATAGATACGCAGTATTTT,CASSFSSSGIDTQYF
TRBV7-6,TRBJ1-4,NA,NA,TGTGCCAGCGCCGTTGGACTCACCTACGATCAATACCTGTTTTTT,CASAVGLTYDQYLFF
TRBV9,TRBJ2-5,NA,TRBD2,TGTGCCACCAGCCGCGGGACTAGCGGATACAATGAGCACTTC,CATSRGTSGYNEHF
TRBV7-2,TRBJ2-3,NA,NA,TGTGCCAGCAGCGTGGCGAGAGGTCCCGATACGTTGTATTTT,CASSVARGPDTLYF
TRBV7-3,TRBJ1-1,NA,NA,TGTGCCAGCAGCTTAACCAGGGACACTGAAGCTTTCTTT,CASSLTRDTEAFF
TRBV7-2,TRBJ2-1,NA,NA,TGTGCCAGCAGCCATAGAGGCGGAAACGGTCAGTACGTCCAGTTCTTC,CASSHRGGNGQYVQFF
TRBV7-9,TRBJ2-3,NA,TRBD2,TGTGCCAGCAGCTTTCCAGGAGGCGGGGGGAGGGAGTATTTT,CASSFPGGGGREYF
TRBV7-2,TRBJ2-1,once,NA,TGTGCCAGCAGTCCTCGGGCAGGGGGGGGGAGCGCCATGCAGTTCTTC,CASSPRAGGGSAMQFF
TRBV11-3,TRBJ2-1,once,NA,TGTGCCAGCAGCTTAGCCCTGAGAGAAGAATACAATGAGCAGTTCTTC,CASSLALREEYNEQFF
TRBV19,TRBJ2-7,NA,TRBD2,TGTGCCACCTCACGGTGGGGGACTAGCTCCTACGAGCAGTACTTC,CATSRWGTSSYEQYF
TRBV7-4,TRBJ2-4,NA,NA,TGTGCCAGCGGAGTTGCTCGGAACATTCAGTACTTC,CASGVARNIQYF
TRBV7-9,TRBJ2-5,NA,NA,TGTGCCAGCAGCTTAGTGGGCCGGGGGAATGACCAGTACTTC,CASSLVGRGNDQYF
TRBV9,TRBJ2-3,NA,NA,TGTGCCAGCAGCGTCGCGACTGGCGGCATAGATACGCATTTT,CASSVATGGIDTHF
TRBV7-8,TRBJ2-5,once,TRBD2,TGTGCCAGCAGCTTAGTTTCAACTAGCGGGGGGAGGAGAGAGACCCAGTACTTC,CASSLVSTSGGRRETQYF
TRBV2,TRBJ2-1,NA,NA,TGTGCCAGCAGCTTACAAAGAAGCGGCGGGACCGATGAGCTGTTCTTC,CASSLQRSGGTDELFF
TRBV19,TRBJ1-2,few,NA,TGTGCCAGTAGTATCTTCCGGGACGGGAACTATGGCTACACCTTC,CASSIFRDGNYGYTF
TRBV9,TRBJ2-6,once,NA,TGTGCCAGCAGCCCCTCTGGCTCTGGGGCCAACGTCCTGACTTTC,CASSPSGSGANVLTF